This TCR beta chain came from a study of cytomegalovirus exposure and HLA in healthy donors. The germline gives CDR1 LGHNA, CDR2 YNFKEQ. V lost 4 bases to trimming and J lost 7 bases; unmatched junction nucleotides: 12. The CDR3 runs 18 residues. Primers for the PCR totalled 60 Vbeta and 13 Jbeta. Produced via immunoSEQ multiplex PCR; TCRdb's table is partial and in-frame only. The table has under 150,000 clones, roughly three quarters seen once. Study-level findings and limits: In a later analysis, donors in an Asian-associated ancestry cluster reportedly had fewer N-insertions in productive TCRs than the cohort mean. High specificity and sensitivity for cytomegalovirus status were reported for the classifier.

This clone turned up a few times. Its target is not known. This TCR came from a woman younger than 35 in good health and CMV-seronegative. The specimen was PBMCs. This chain links TRBV4-2 with TRBJ2-1; 14 bases agree with TRBD2. The CDR3 loop is CASSPGLAGGRGGNEQFF. The CDR3 nucleotides are TGTGCCAGCAGCCCCGGACTAGCGGGAGGAAGAGGGGGTAATGAGCAGTTCTTC.